A single sample gave rise to the 27 T cell receptor beta chains below, sequenced in a study of read filtering for tumor transcriptome and immune sequencing. The library was built from 400 to 500 ng RNA with molecular barcoded adaptors for alpha/delta and beta/gamma chains. TCRdb redid the calling of the reads with MiXCR, one entry per CDR3 protein. The repertoire holds fewer than 30,000 distinct CDR3 sequences, with approximately 23% as singletons. Specimen: a population of CD138-negative cells sorted from bone marrow. The receptor source for this set is a donor older than 35 with multiple myeloma.

In its sample, this clonotype was seen a few times. The chain carries TRBV7-9 and TRBJ2-1; TRBD2 agrees at 10 bases. Germline values: CDR1 SEHNR, CDR2 FQNEAQ (reference sequence). V gave up 5 bases and J gave up 7 bases; unmatched junction bases: 8. The length of the CDR3 is 15 residues. CDR3 protein: CASSPAGLANNEQFF. The DNA of the CDR3 is TGTGCCAGCAGCCCTGCGGGACTAGCGAATAATGAGCAGTTCTTC.

The chain is built from TRBV6-5 and TRBJ2-2, with 8 bases matching TRBD2. V was clipped by 8 bases and J by 11 bases; unmatched bases: 4. Germline V gene sequence: CDR1 MNHEY, CDR2 SVGAGI. This CDR3 comprises 11 residues. The CDR3 bases are TGTGCCAGCGGGGGGACTAGTGAGCTGTTTTTT. Amino acid sequence: CASGGTSELFF.

A note on this clonotype: Since a much larger clone is just one base distant, this may be a read error. V gene TRBV7-2 combines with J gene TRBJ2-3, with D uncertain. From germline, CDR1 is SGHTA and CDR2 FQGNSA. The V and J ends lost 1 base and 3 bases respectively, with 8 bases between them. The CDR3 is 14 amino acids. CDR3 protein: CASSLGANTDTQYF. CDR3 coding DNA: TGTGCCAGCAGCTTAGGAGCCAATACAGATACGCAGTATTTT.

This clonotype has a count of ten or more. The chain employs TRBV20-1 and TRBJ1-5; D gene ambiguous. The length of the CDR3 is 13 residues. Germline V CDR1 and CDR2: DFQATT, SNEGSKA (reference sequence). With 6 bases removed from V and 4 bases from J, the gap between germline ends came to 13 bases. CDR3 sequence (DNA): TGCAGTGCGATAAAGGATAGGAATCAGCCCCAGCATTTT. It translates to CSAIKDRNQPQHF.

CDR3 residues: CASGYGQNQPQHF. The CDR3 DNA reads as TGTGCCAGCGGTTACGGACAGAATCAGCCCCAGCATTTT. The gene calls are TRBV3-1 and TRBJ1-5, with D perhaps TRBD1 (6 bases). V shed 8 bases and J shed 4 bases, with 12 bases lying between them. The CDR3 runs to 13 residues. Germline CDR1 reads LGHDT; CDR2 reads YNNKEL (reference sequence).

At least ten counts were recorded for this clonotype. The rearrangement joins TRBV7-2 to TRBJ2-3, with no clear D. Germline V CDR1 and CDR2: SGHTA, FQGNSA. With 8 bases removed from V and 4 bases from J, the gap between germline ends came to 13 bases. The CDR3 contains 13 residues. The CDR3 sequence is CASRERSSDTQYF. The CDR3 bases are TGTGCCAGCCGTGAGAGATCCTCAGATACGCAGTATTTT.

Within the sample, this clonotype is medium-sized. This chain joins TRBV5-1 and TRBJ1-1; D unresolved. Trimming took 7 bases from V and 0 from J, leaving 10 bases between them. CDR3 size: 13 residues. The germline gives CDR1 SGHRS, CDR2 YFSETQ. CDR3 protein: CASGLDMNTEAFF. In DNA form, the CDR3 reads TGCGCCAGCGGACTTGACATGAACACTGAAGCTTTCTTT.

The V call is TRBV14, the J call TRBJ2-7; D gene uncertain. Germline lookup yields CDR1 SGHDN and CDR2 FVKESK. The CDR3 sequence is 13 residues long. V was pared by 5 bases and J by 6 bases, with 14 bases between. CDR3 sequence reads: CASSYLREGEQYF. The CDR3 bases are TGTGCCAGCAGCTATCTTAGGGAAGGCGAGCAGTACTTC.

As for this clonotype: With a much larger clone just one base away, this may be a read error. The V gene is TRBV6-5, the J gene TRBJ1-1; D may be TRBD1 (6 bases). The germline V gene has CDR1 MNHEY and CDR2 SVGAGI. CDR3 length: 16 residues. Trimming shortened V by 6 bases and J by 3 bases, and 20 bases separated the two germline ends. CDR3 in DNA: TGTGCCAGCAGCTCCCCTGGGGGGCAAGTTTACACTGAAGCTTTCTTT. Translated, it gives CASSSPGGQVYTEAFF.

V gene TRBV20-1 combines with J gene TRBJ2-6; 9 bases line up with TRBD1. The ends lost 6 bases at V and 3 bases at J; junction bases unmatched: 9. Germline V gene sequence: CDR1 DFQATT, CDR2 SNEGSKA (reference sequence). This CDR3 has 16 residues. The CDR3 protein is CSALPNRGHGANVLTF. The CDR3 region has the DNA TGCAGTGCCTTACCTAACAGGGGGCATGGGGCCAACGTCCTGACTTTC.

This clonotype was recorded at least ten times. V is TRBV3-1 and J is TRBJ1-1; the match to TRBD1 covers 8 bases. V was pared by 0 bases and J by 11 bases, with 5 bases of the junction left unmatched. Per the germline V gene, CDR1 is LGHDT and CDR2 is YNNKEL (reference sequence). The CDR3 runs 13 residues. The CDR3 is CASSQDRTGTAFF. The CDR3 nucleotides read TGTGCCAGCAGCCAAGACCGGACAGGGACGGCTTTCTTT. Drawing the rest from reference TRBV3-1 and TRBJ1-1, the complete variable domain is DTAVSQTPKYLVTQMGNDKSIKCEQNLGHDTMYWYKQDSKKFLKIMFSYNNKELIINETVPNRFSPKSPDKAHLNLHINSLELGDSAVYFCASSQDRTGTAFFGQGTRLTVV.

Comment on this clonotype: This clone may be a read error of a much larger clone one base away. This chain's CDR3 is CASSDIWKTNEKLFF. The CDR3, as DNA: TGTGCCAGCAGCGACATTTGGAAAACTAATGAAAAACTGTTTTTT. V usage is TRBV14 and J usage is TRBJ1-4, with no clear D. The CDR3 length is 15 residues. CDR1 and CDR2 (germline): SGHDN, FVKESK. V was pared by 5 bases and J by 1 base, with 11 bases between.

This clonotype occurred many times. The chain couples TRBV11-2 to TRBJ2-3; D unresolved. CDR3 length equals 14 residues. Looked up from germline, CDR1 is SGHAT and CDR2 is FQNNGV. V was pared by 4 bases and J by 0 bases, with 8 bases between. The CDR3: CASSSTGSTDTQYF. CDR3 DNA sequence: TGTGCCAGCAGCTCCACCGGTAGCACAGATACGCAGTATTTT.

This clonotype was counted ten times or more. The chain joins TRBV20-1 to TRBJ2-5; maybe TRBD2 (6 bases). Trimming pared 6 bases from V and 0 bases from J, leaving 11 bases between. Germline assignment: CDR1 DFQATT and CDR2 SNEGSKA (reference sequence). This CDR3 contains 13 residues. The CDR3 sequence is CSAPGLNQETQYF. CDR3 in DNA: TGCAGTGCGCCGGGACTGAACCAAGAGACCCAGTACTTC.

Points on this clonotype: This likely stems from a read error, as it lies one base from a far larger clone. The CDR3 coding sequence is TGTGCCAGCGGTGACTTACGCTACGAGCAGTACTTC. This sequence encodes CASGDLRYEQYF. The rearrangement links TRBV6-1 to TRBJ2-5, with D unresolved. The end of the DNA is better explained by TRBJ2-7, so the J call may be wrong. The CDR3 has 12 residues. CDR1 is MNHNS, CDR2 SASEGT, per germline.

About this clonotype itself: The junction departs from the called germline gene at one end, perhaps through a read error. The chain recombines TRBV2 with TRBJ1-5; a weak D match, TRBD1 (5 bases). Germline V lookup: CDR1 SNHLY, CDR2 FYNNEI. This CDR3 region has 13 residues. The CDR3 DNA reads as TGTACCAGCAGTGACTCCGGGGCTCAGCCCCAGCATTTT. It encodes CTSSDSGAQPQHF.

This clonotype was detected only a few times. The chain employs TRBV19 and TRBJ1-5; TRBD1 matches 9 bases. Per germline, CDR1 LNHDA and CDR2 SQIVND (reference sequence). The CDR3 runs 16 residues. Trimming cost V 6 bases and J 5 bases; bases outside gene matches: 11. The CDR3, as DNA: TGTGCCAGTAGATGGACAGGGGTTTCCCACGATCAGCCCCAGCATTTT. Protein product: CASRWTGVSHDQPQHF.

As regards this clonotype: The junction departs from germline at one end; a sequencing error may be responsible. The chain uses TRBV18 and TRBJ1-3, with TRBD1 matching 9 bases. Germline V gene data show CDR1 as KGHSH and CDR2 as LQKENI. The CDR3 length is 14 residues. CDR3 sequence (DNA): TGTGCCAGCTCACCGGACAGGGGATCGGACACCGTATATTTT. Its translation is CASSPDRGSDTVYF. The entire variable domain, with the rest obtained from reference TRBV18 and TRBJ1-3, is as follows: NAGVMQNPRHLVRRRGQEARLRCSPMKGHSHVYWYRQLPEEGLKFMVYLQKENIIDESGMPKERFSAEFPKEGPSILRIQQVVRGDSAAYFCASSPDRGSDTVYFGEGSWLTVV.

Turning to this clonotype: Its ends do not fully match the called genes, so a read error is possible. The J gene is TRBJ2-5, the V gene TRBV15; 7 bases line up with TRBD1. The CDR3 has 15 amino acids. The V gene's germline CDR1 is LNHNV and CDR2 YYDKDF (reference sequence). CDR3 loop: CTTSSAGTDQETQYF. The CDR3 DNA is TGTACCACCAGCAGTGCTGGGACAGATCAAGAGACCCAGTACTTC.

This clonotype was seen repeatedly, ten times or more. The chain joins TRBV2 to TRBJ2-3; 7 bases are shared with TRBD2. Trimming took 8 bases from V and 3 from J; bases not matched to a gene: 8. The CDR3 spans 14 residues. From germline, CDR1 is SNHLY and CDR2 FYNNEI. Here the CDR3 reads CASGREGETDTQYF. The CDR3 nucleotides read TGTGCCAGCGGGAGGGAGGGAGAGACAGATACGCAGTATTTT.

This clonotype was seen ten or more times. CDR3 sequence (DNA): TGCGCCAGCAGCCAAGGGCGGACCTCCGAGCAGTACTTC. Protein sequence: CASSQGRTSEQYF. The chain couples TRBV4-1 to TRBJ2-7; D is unclear. Trimming removed 1 base from V and 6 bases from J, with 10 bases in between. The CDR3 covers 13 residues. The V gene's germline CDR1 is MGHRA and CDR2 YSYEKL.

Turning to this clonotype: A much larger clone differs by one base, so this may be a read error. The V gene is TRBV6-1, the J gene TRBJ1-5, with a weak D call TRBD1 (5 bases). CDR1 is MNHNS and CDR2 is SASEGT in the germline V gene. The CDR3 sequence is 12 residues long. CDR3 protein: CASSDPAGPRHF. The DNA for the CDR3 is TGTGCCAGCAGTGACCCCGCGGGGCCCCGGCATTTT.

The chain links TRBV30 to TRBJ2-5; no clear D. CDR1 and CDR2 from the germline V gene are GTSNPN and SVGIG (reference sequence). V was shortened by 1 base and J by 1 base, with 7 bases between the two germline ends. The CDR3 is 13 amino acids. CDR3 in amino acids: CAWSGQVQETQYF. The CDR3 nucleotides are TGTGCCTGGAGTGGTCAGGTCCAAGAGACCCAGTACTTC.

About this clonotype itself: A far larger clone differs by one base, so this is likely a read error. V usage is TRBV6-6 and J usage is TRBJ2-7, with 8 nucleotides matching TRBD1. The CDR3 is 13 residues long. Germline CDR1 and CDR2: MNHNY and SVGAGI (reference sequence). CDR3 nucleotides: TGTGCCAGGAGTTACGACAGGGGAACGGAGCAGTACTTC. It is translated as CARSYDRGTEQYF.

This clonotype has only a few counts. The J gene is TRBJ1-1, the V gene TRBV30, with TRBD1 as a possible D gene (6 bases). Germline assignment: CDR1 GTSNPN and CDR2 SVGIG (reference sequence). There are 12 residues in the CDR3. Trimming removed 5 bases from V and 1 base from J, with 8 bases in between. DNA for the CDR3: TGTGCCTGGGGACAGACGAACACTGAAGCTTTCTTT. Translated, it gives CAWGQTNTEAFF. Looking up the rest from reference TRBV30 and TRBJ1-1 gives the full variable domain: SQTIHQWPATLVQPVGSPLSLECTVEGTSNPNLYWYRQAAGRGLQLLFYSVGIGQISSEVPQNLSASRPQDRQFILSSKKLLLSDSGFYLCAWGQTNTEAFFGQGTRLTVV.

Ten or more counts support this clonotype. This sequence joins TRBV5-1 and TRBJ1-1, with TRBD1 matching over 8 bases. J was trimmed by 4 bases and V by 0 bases; bases with no gene match: 2. The CDR3 extends over 14 amino acids. Germline CDR1 reads SGHRS; CDR2 reads YFSETQ. CDR3 loop: CASSLAGGGTEAFF. The DNA of the CDR3 is TGCGCCAGCAGCTTGGCAGGGGGCGGCACTGAAGCTTTCTTT.

The table lists this clonotype with a few counts. This could be a read error, since a much larger clone is one nucleotide away. The rearrangement joins TRBV20-1 to TRBJ2-1, with 9 bases that match TRBD2. The CDR3 has 17 residues. Germline values: CDR1 DFQATT, CDR2 SNEGSKA (reference sequence). The CDR3 region has the DNA TGCAGTGCTAGCGCGGGGGGCGCGGGGGGGCTCTACAATGAGCAGTCCTTC. The encoded protein is CSASAGGAGGLYNEQSF.